Listed below are T cell receptor beta chains from one sample, sequenced in a study of immune cell composition in non-small cell lung cancer. This table comes from immunoSEQ multiplex PCR, and its TCRdb copy is limited to in-frame clones, with some not included. The profile covers about 1,800 clones, with 81% appearing a single time and about 9% taken by the ten largest. Sequencing was performed on lung tumor tissue. The receptors come from a human donor with non-small cell lung cancer. Each CDR3 is given with its conserved first and last residue. The order of the fields is J gene, D gene, V gene, clone size, CDR3 DNA, CDR3 protein. A D gene is named only where the DNA matches it firmly. Size tells how often a clone was seen (once, few, many) or the class of an expanded clone, and some rows leave it out.

TRBJ2-4 - TRBV29-1 - TGCAGCGTTGAAAAGGGGGCCAAAAACATTCAGTACTTC CSVEKGAKNIQYF
TRBJ2-5 - TRBV6-6 - TGTGCCAGCAGTATACAAGAGACCCAGTACTTC CASSIQETQYF
TRBJ2-5 - TRBV5-1 - TGCGCCAGCAGCTTCGGGGGTCAAGAGACCCAGTACTTC CASSFGGQETQYF
TRBJ1-2 - TRBV5-4 - TGTGCCAGCAGCTTACGGGCAGGGGCGAGTAACTATGGCTACACCTTC CASSLRAGASNYGYTF
TRBJ1-2 - TRBV7-2 - TGTGCCAGCAGCGAAGACGCTCAGGGAATTGGAGGCTACACCTTC CASSEDAQGIGGYTF
TRBJ2-1 - TRBV6-4 once TGTGCCAGCAGAACGGGAGAGCAGTTCTTC CASRTGEQFF
TRBJ2-3 - TRBV19 - TGTGCCAGTAGTATATTAGGCGGGAACACAGATACGCAGTATTTT CASSILGGNTDTQYF
TRBJ2-1 - TRBV27 - TGTGCCAGCAGTTTATCGGCGGGAAACAATGAGCAGTTCTTC CASSLSAGNNEQFF
TRBJ2-5 TRBD2 TRBV7-3 - TGTGCCAGCAGTTTAGTGAGCGGGAGAGGGACCCAGTACTTC CASSLVSGRGTQYF
TRBJ2-2 TRBD2 TRBV4-2 - TGTGCCAGCAGCCAAGGTGAATCTAGCGGGGCCCTGAACACCGGGGAGCTGTTTTTT CASSQGESSGALNTGELFF
TRBJ2-5 TRBD2 TRBV11-2 - TGTGCCAGCAGCTTAACCCCGGGACTAGCGGGGAGAGAGACCCAGTACTTC CASSLTPGLAGRETQYF
TRBJ2-1 - TRBV19 - TGTGCCAGTAGTATTATCGGGTACAATGAGCAGTTCTTC CASSIIGYNEQFF
TRBJ2-3 - TRBV4-1 - TGCGCCAGCAGCCACTCAGCAGGGGGGCCTCGGCCAGATACGCAGTATTTT CASSHSAGGPRPDTQYF
TRBJ2-1 TRBD2 TRBV11-3 - TGTGCCAGCAGCTTAGGATTTGGCGGGAGCGACTCCTACAATGAGCAGTTCTTC CASSLGFGGSDSYNEQFF
TRBJ1-2 - TRBV10-1 - TGCGCCAGCAGTGACAAGGGGCAGTATGGCTACACCTTC CASSDKGQYGYTF
TRBJ1-5 TRBD1 TRBV2 - TGTGCCAGCAGTCCAGGGGGTCTCAATCAGCCCCAGCATTTT CASSPGGLNQPQHF
TRBJ1-5 TRBD1 TRBV29-1 - TGCAGCGTCGGGACAGGGGGGGGTCAGCCCCAGCATTTT CSVGTGGGQPQHF
TRBJ2-3 - TRBV7-2 - TGTGCCAGCAGCATACTCGCTTCTAGCACAGATACGCAGTATTTT CASSILASSTDTQYF
TRBJ2-3 - TRBV29-1 - TGCAGCGTTTCCCCCACAGCTCGGGATACGCAGTATTTT CSVSPTARDTQYF
TRBJ2-3 TRBD2 TRBV9 - TGTGCCAGCAGCGCGCGCGTAGCGGGAGGTGCAGATACGCAGTATTTT CASSARVAGGADTQYF
TRBJ1-1 - TRBV29-1 - TGCAGCGTTTCGACCGCGGGGGCTTTCTTT CSVSTAGAFF
TRBJ1-1 - TRBV9 large TGTGCCAGCACCTCCAGGGGTGGAACTGAAGCTTTCTTT CASTSRGGTEAFF
TRBJ2-1 TRBD2 TRBV2 - TGTGCCAGCAGGGCGGGACTAATCCAGCGGGACCACAATGAGCAGTTCTTC CASRAGLIQRDHNEQFF
TRBJ2-1 TRBD2 TRBV9 - TGTGCCAGCAGCTTTCGGACTAGCGAGAATGAGCAGTTCTTC CASSFRTSENEQFF
TRBJ2-1 TRBD2 TRBV4-1 - TGCGCCAGCAGCCCACTAACGACTAGCTCATACAATGAGCAGTTCTTC CASSPLTTSSYNEQFF
TRBJ1-1 - TRBV11-3 - TGTGCCAGCAGCTTAGACCGCTACGGGTTAAAAGCTTTCTTT CASSLDRYGLKAFF
TRBJ2-1 TRBD2 TRBV4-1 - TGCGCCAGCATGGGACTAGCGGGATTTGAGCAGTTCTTC CASMGLAGFEQFF
TRBJ1-4 TRBD1 TRBV7-9 - TGTGCCAGCAGCTTAACTCTCGGTTTAACAGGGGAAGCCGATGAAAAACTGTTTTTT CASSLTLGLTGEADEKLFF
TRBJ2-7 TRBD1 TRBV7-9 once TGTGCCAGCAGCTCCTGGACAGGGGGCCGCGATTACGAGCAGTACTTC CASSSWTGGRDYEQYF
TRBJ2-1 TRBD2 TRBV7-9 - TGTGCCAGCAGCTCAGGACTAGCGGGAGGGCCGGGGCAATACAATGAGCAGTTCTTC CASSSGLAGGPGQYNEQFF
TRBJ2-7 TRBD2 TRBV5-6 - TGTGCCAGCAGCTTCACGGGAGGGAGGAAAGAGCAGTACTTC CASSFTGGRKEQYF
TRBJ2-3 - TRBV5-1 - TGCGCCAGCGGCAGATCCGGGACTAGCACAGATACGCAGTATTTT CASGRSGTSTDTQYF
TRBJ2-2 - TRBV5-1 few TGCGCCAGCAGCTTGACAAAGAACACCGGGGAGCTGTTTTTT CASSLTKNTGELFF
TRBJ2-1 TRBD2 TRBV5-6 - TGTGCCAGCAGCTTGACGGGAGGGCCGGGGTACAATGAGCAGTTCTTC CASSLTGGPGYNEQFF